What follows describes a single T cell receptor (beta chain). Which antigen it targets is not known. Base-call qualities are not available, and no considerably larger clone is one nucleotide away. Each donor gave one peripheral blood draw, approximately 120 mL on average, collected into heparinised tubes. Naive, central memory, regulatory and stem cell-like memory CD4+ T cells were sorted on a BD FACSAria II using a panel including CD45RO, CCR7, CD25, CD127, CD95 and CD27. Purity was above 95% for every sorted population. Right away, PBMCs were isolated by Lymphoprep density gradient centrifugation and were stained directly, with no culture step. So that batch effects would be minimized, each experiment stained and sorted samples in pairs, pairing one healthy donor with one patient. This record comes from a study of beta chain features in type 1 diabetes (dated by TCRdb to 2017 to 2018). Regarding the study in general: Mean age, gender distribution, total cell number and subset yield did not differ between patients and healthy donors. A total of approximately 99,000,000 sorted cells were examined across all samples, and RNA yield correlated strongly with the number of cells per subset. The study compared TCRB repertoires of sorted circulating CD4+ T cell subsets between recently diagnosed type 1 diabetes patients and matched healthy donors. Naive and central memory subsets were obtained from all 30 or so donors, but regulatory and stem cell-like memory subsets were isolated from only 8 patients and roughly 8 healthy donors.

The High Capacity cDNA Reverse Transcription Kit was used to reverse transcribe all of the isolated RNA, meaning that expressed TCRB transcripts were what got sequenced. Deep immunoSEQ sequencing was performed on naive, central memory and regulatory T cell samples, with an average of approximately 3.9 million total reads per sample. Sorted cells were lysed in RLT buffer, and RNA was extracted using DNase-treated RNeasy Micro or Mini kits according to cell number. Each cell subset was processed on its own to prevent cross-contamination, while patient and healthy donor samples were processed together. The immunoSEQ multiplex PCR was used to amplify TCRB sequences from cDNA, generating 87-bp fragments that spanned the CDR3 region. The amplicons were sequenced using the Illumina HiSeq platform. Processing in the source paper ran as follows. PCR bias was corrected computationally using synthetic template baselines, and reads within Hamming distance 2 were collapsed, with unmergeable singletons discarded. By aligning reads against IMGT, V, D and J genes, CDR3 length, and insertions or deletions at six rearrangement sites were assigned. Clonotype counts were normalized to sorted cell number within each subset before computing true diversity and Gini coefficients with the tcR R package. The overlap coefficient, calculated on TCRB nucleotide sequences, was used to measure repertoire sharing. The immuneACCESS repertoire file appears here via TCRdb, limited to in-frame rearrangements. These files lack a portion of the clones; in checked studies, under half of the deficit traces to unresolved V genes, and the cause of the others is not known. V and J calls and clone size are copied from that table; D and trimming were computed from the DNA. The sample profile shows about 160,000 clones; 8% to 8.5% of them were found once. In total, the top ten clones hold more than 0.5% of the sample.

Points the paper makes about the study in general: Sequencing cDNA rather than genomic DNA could over-represent highly expressing activated cells, although activation and CD3 levels did not differ between groups. At VDJ recombination sites, type 1 diabetes patients had fewer insertions and more deleted nucleotides, which implies abnormalities in thymic rearrangement. PCR may preferentially amplify shorter templates, but because patient and control samples were amplified and corrected together, any resulting skew would affect both groups equally. A moderate but significant shortening of TCRB CDR3 length was observed in type 1 diabetes patients in all four CD4+ subsets. Because small numbers of individuals were included in the HLA sub-analyses, any influence of HLA type on TCRB rearrangement was left unresolved. Naive, central memory and regulatory TCRB repertoires appeared to be more similar among patients than among healthy donors.

CDR1 and CDR2 (MDHEN, SYDVKM) derive from the germline V gene. Taken from cysteine to phenylalanine, the CDR3 has 15 residues. The retained sequence is limited to the CDR3, 45 bases, with the frame set at the first base. V and J lose 6 bases and 0 bases, and a span of 11 bases separates them. The material sequenced was central memory CD4+ T cells from blood. The chain couples TRBV28 to TRBJ2-2; tentative D gene TRBD2, with 6 bases matching. The receptor was isolated from a young woman with type 1 diabetes. The CDR3 protein: CASRYSGANTGELFF. The sequence in DNA is TGTGCCAGCAGATATAGCGGCGCGAACACCGGGGAGCTGTTTTTT. The full variable domain, completed from the reference TRBV28 and TRBJ2-2 proteins outside the CDR3, reads DVKVTQSSRYLVKRTGEKVFLECVQDMDHENMFWYRQDPGLGLRLIYFSYDVKMKEKGDIPEGYSVSREKKERFSLILESASTNQTSMYLCASRYSGANTGELFFGEGSRLTVL.